This T cell receptor beta chain was recorded in a study of regulatory T cells in long-lasting Graves disease. Construction of the TCR beta libraries employed iRepertoire HTBI primers in conjunction with Arm-PCR of CDR3 regions. Authors' methods: Identification yielded 60 or so TRBV and 14 TRBJ segments across samples. TCRdb processed the multiplex PCR reads anew with MiXCR; each CDR3 protein has one entry. What appears here as the V and J calls and clone size reflects TCRdb's work, not the paper's. Of 540,000 or so distinct CDR3 sequences listed, 13% are singletons. Time point indicated: newly diagnosed GD, antithyroid drugs for less than 3 months. The TCR library was prepared using RNA isolated from PBMCs. Separately, the same data were catalogued under a study of T cells in Graves' hyperthyroidism and ophthalmopathy. This second study notes: The majority of expanded thyroid clonotypes above 0.001 also appeared in blood.

The TCR comes from a man aged 30 to 39 with Graves disease. The source material was peripheral blood mononuclear cells (PBMCs), sampled at new diagnosis, from a patient treated with antithyroid drugs.

This CDR3 is CASSFTTSLGSNEQFF. DNA for the CDR3: TGCGCCAGCAGCTTTACAACTAGTCTCGGATCCAATGAGCAGTTCTTC. The rearrangement links TRBV5-1 to TRBJ2-1; D may be TRBD2 (5 bases). There are 16 residues in the CDR3. V was cut by 2 bases and J by 6 bases, with 18 bases left in between. Per germline, CDR1 SGHRS and CDR2 YFSETQ.